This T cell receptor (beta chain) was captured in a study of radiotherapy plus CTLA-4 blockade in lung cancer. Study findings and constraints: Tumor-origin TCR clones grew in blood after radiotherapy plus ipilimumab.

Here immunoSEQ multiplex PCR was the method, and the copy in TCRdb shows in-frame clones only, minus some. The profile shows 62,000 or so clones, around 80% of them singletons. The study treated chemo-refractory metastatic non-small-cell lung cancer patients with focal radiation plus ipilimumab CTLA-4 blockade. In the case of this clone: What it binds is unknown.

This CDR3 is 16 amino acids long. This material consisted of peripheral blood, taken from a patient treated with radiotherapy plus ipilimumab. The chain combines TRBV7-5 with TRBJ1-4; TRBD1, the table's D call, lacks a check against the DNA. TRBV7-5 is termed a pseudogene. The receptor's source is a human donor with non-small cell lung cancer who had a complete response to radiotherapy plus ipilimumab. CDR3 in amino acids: CASAQGKVATNEKLFF. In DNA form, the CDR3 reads TGTGCCAGTGCACAGGGAAAGGTAGCAACTAATGAAAAACTGTTTTTT.